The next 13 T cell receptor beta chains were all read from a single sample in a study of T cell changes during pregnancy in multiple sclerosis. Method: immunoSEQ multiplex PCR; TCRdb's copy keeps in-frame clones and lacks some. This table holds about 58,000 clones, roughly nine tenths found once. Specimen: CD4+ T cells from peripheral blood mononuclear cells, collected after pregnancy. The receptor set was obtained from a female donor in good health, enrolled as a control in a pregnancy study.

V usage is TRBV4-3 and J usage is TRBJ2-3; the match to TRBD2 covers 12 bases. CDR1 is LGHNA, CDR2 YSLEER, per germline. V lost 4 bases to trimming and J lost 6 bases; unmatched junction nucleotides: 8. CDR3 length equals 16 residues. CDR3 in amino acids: CASSPGLAGLVDTQYF. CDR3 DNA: TGCGCCAGCAGCCCCGGACTAGCGGGGTTGGTGGATACGCAGTATTTT.

The CDR3 loop reads CARDLRELGGYTF. The CDR3 region has the DNA TGTGCCCGGGACTTGCGGGAGTTGGGTGGCTACACCTTC. The chain combines TRBV30 with TRBJ1-2, with D perhaps matching TRBD1 (5 bases). The CDR3 runs to 13 residues. The ends were cut back, 8 bases at V and 7 bases at J, with 20 bases in the middle. Germline CDR1 and CDR2: GTSNPN and SVGIG (reference sequence).

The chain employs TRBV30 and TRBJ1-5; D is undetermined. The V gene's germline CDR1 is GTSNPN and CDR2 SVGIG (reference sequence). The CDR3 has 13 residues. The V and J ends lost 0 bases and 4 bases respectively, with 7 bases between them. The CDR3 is CAWSVRENQPQHF. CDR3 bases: TGTGCCTGGAGTGTACGGGAGAATCAGCCCCAGCATTTT.

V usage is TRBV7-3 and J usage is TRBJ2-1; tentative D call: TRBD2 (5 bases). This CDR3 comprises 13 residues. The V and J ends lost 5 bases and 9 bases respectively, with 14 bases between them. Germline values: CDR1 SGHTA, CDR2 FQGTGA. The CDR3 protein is CASSRVLAGEQFF. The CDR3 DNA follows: TGTGCCAGCAGCCGGGTTTTGGCGGGTGAGCAGTTCTTC. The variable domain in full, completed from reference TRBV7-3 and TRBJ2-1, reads GAGVSQTPSNKVTEKGKYVELRCDPISGHTALYWYRQSLGQGPEFLIYFQGTGAADDSGLPNDRFFAVRPEGSVSTLKIQRTERGDSAVYLCASSRVLAGEQFFGPGTRLTVL.

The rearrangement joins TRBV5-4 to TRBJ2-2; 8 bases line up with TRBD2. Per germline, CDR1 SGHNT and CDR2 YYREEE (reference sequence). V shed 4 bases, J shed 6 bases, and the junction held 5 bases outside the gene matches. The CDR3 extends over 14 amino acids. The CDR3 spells CASSKGGGPGELFF. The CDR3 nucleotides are TGTGCCAGCAGCAAGGGCGGGGGGCCCGGGGAGCTGTTTTTT.

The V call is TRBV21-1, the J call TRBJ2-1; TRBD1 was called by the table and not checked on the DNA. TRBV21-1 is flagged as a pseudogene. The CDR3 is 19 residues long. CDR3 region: CASSKGARGTVSSYNEQFF. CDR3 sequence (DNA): TGTGCCAGCAGCAAAGGGGCCAGGGGCACCGTGAGCTCCTACAATGAGCAGTTCTTC.

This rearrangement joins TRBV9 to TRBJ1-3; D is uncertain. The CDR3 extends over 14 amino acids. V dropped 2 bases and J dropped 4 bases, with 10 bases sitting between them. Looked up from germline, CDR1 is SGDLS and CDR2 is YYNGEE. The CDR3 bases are TGTGCCAGCAGCGTGGGAGAGCCGGGAAACACCATATATTTT. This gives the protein CASSVGEPGNTIYF.

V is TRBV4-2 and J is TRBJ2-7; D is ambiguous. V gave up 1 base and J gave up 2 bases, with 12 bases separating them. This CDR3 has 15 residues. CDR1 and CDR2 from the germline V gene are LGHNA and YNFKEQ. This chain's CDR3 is CASSQGAGFPYEQYF. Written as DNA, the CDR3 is TGTGCCAGCAGCCAAGGCGCTGGTTTTCCCTACGAGCAGTACTTC.

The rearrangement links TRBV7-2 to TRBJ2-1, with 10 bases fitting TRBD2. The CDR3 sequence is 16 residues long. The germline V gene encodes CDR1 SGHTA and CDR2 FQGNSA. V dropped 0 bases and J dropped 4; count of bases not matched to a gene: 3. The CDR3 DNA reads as TGTGCCAGCAGCTTAGCAGGGGGACTAGCGTACAATGAGCAGTTCTTC. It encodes CASSLAGGLAYNEQFF.

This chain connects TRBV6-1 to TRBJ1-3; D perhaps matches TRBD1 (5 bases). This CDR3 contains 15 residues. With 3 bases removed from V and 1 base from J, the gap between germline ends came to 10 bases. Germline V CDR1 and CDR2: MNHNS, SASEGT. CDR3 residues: CASSESSGSGNTIYF. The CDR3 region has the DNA TGTGCCAGCAGTGAGAGTTCAGGGTCTGGAAACACCATATATTTT.

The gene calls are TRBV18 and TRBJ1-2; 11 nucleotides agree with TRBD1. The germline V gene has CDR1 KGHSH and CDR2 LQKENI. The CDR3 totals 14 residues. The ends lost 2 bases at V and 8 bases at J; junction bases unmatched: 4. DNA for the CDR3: TGTGCCAGCTCACCAGGACAGGGGGCGAGCGGCTACACCTTC. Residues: CASSPGQGASGYTF.

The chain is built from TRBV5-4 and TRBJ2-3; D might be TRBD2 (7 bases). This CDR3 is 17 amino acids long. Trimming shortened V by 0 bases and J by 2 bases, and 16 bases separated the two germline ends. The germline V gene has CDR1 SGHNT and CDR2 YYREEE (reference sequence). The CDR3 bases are TGTGCCAGCAGCTTGGGTCGGCGGGGGCCAAACACAGATACGCAGTATTTT. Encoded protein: CASSLGRRGPNTDTQYF.

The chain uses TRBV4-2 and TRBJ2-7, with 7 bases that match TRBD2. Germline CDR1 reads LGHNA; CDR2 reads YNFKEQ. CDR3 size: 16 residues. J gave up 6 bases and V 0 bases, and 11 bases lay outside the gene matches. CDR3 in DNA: TGTGCCAGCAGCCAAGATCACGGGGGGAAGGGTGGCGAGCAGTACTTC. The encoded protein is CASSQDHGGKGGEQYF.